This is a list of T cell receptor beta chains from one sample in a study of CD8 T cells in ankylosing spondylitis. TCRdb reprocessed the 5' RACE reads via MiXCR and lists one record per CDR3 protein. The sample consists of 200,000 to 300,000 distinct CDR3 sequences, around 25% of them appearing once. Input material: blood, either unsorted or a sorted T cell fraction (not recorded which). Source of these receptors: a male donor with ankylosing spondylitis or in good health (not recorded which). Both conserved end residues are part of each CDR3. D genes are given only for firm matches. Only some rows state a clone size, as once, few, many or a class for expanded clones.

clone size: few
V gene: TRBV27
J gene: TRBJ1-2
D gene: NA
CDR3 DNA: TGTGCCAGCAGTTTATCGAGGGGCCAATTTCCTTATGGCTACACCTTC
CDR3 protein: CASSLSRGQFPYGYTF

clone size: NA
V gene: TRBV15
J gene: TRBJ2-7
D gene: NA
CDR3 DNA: TGTGCCACCAGCAGATGGGTTACATCCTACGAGCAGTACTTC
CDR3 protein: CATSRWVTSYEQYF

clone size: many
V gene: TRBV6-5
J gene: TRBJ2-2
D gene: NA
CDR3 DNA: TGTGCCAGCAGTTCTAGGGGCGCGAACACCGGGGAGCTGTTTTTT
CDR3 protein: CASSSRGANTGELFF

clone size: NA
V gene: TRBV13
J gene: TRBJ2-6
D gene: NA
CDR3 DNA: TGTGCCAGCGAAAACTCTGGGGCCAACGTCCTGACTTTC
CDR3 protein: CASENSGANVLTF

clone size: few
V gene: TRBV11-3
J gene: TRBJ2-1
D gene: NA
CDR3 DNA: TGTGCCAGCAGCTTTACGGGAACCTCCAATGAGCAGTTCTTC
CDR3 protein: CASSFTGTSNEQFF

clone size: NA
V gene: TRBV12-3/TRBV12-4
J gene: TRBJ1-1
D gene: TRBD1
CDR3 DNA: TGTGCCAGCAGTTTATTCGGACAGGGGGAGGCTTTCTTT
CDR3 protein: CASSLFGQGEAFF

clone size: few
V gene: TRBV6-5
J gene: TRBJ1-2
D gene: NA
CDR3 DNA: TGTGCCACCCACCGGGGTGACTATGGCTACACCTTC
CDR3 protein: CATHRGDYGYTF

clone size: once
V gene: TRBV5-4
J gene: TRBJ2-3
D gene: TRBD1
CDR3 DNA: TGTGCCAGCAGCCGGGGTGGACAGGGGCCAGGAATAGATACGCAGTATTTT
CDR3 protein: CASSRGGQGPGIDTQYF

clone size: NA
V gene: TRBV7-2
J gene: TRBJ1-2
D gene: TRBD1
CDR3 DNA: TGTGCCAGCAGCTTGAGACAGGGGCGCTACACCTTC
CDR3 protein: CASSLRQGRYTF

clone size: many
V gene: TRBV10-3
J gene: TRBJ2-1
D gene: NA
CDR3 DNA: TGTGCCATCAGTGAGCTACCGGCCGAGAATGAGCAGTTCTTC
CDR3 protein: CAISELPAENEQFF